This T cell receptor (beta chain) came from a study of cytomegalovirus exposure and HLA in healthy donors. PCR was performed using 60 Vbeta and 13 Jbeta primers. Here immunoSEQ multiplex PCR was the method, and the copy in TCRdb shows in-frame clones only, minus some. The sample holds 120,000 or so clones, approximately 15% seen once. This clone was detected only a few times. The sequencing input was PBMCs. The clonotype was recovered from a woman aged 18 to 35 in good health and CMV-seronegative.

The CDR3 sequence: CASSFSADTQYF. CDR3 DNA sequence: TGTGCCAGCAGCTTCTCCGCAGATACGCAGTATTTT. This rearrangement joins TRBV7-9 to TRBJ2-3; the D is unclear. CDR3 size: 12 residues. CDR1 and CDR2 (germline): SEHNR, FQNEAQ (reference sequence). Trimming stripped 3 bases from V and 4 bases from J, with 5 bases between.